The 29 T cell receptor beta chains below were found in one sample sequenced in a study of metastatic and nonmetastatic thyroid tumors. Before thyroid surgery, none of the patients had received any treatment. Through MiXCR, TCRdb re-clonotyped the PCR reads. The table shows roughly 30,000 clones, with roughly 29% occurring only once. Sequenced input: blood. Receptor source: a female donor with papillary thyroid cancer or a benign thyroid nodule (not recorded which). Some clones in this sample may be carry-over from other donors' samples.

This clone ranks as medium-sized. The V gene is TRBV12-5, the J gene TRBJ2-1, with 11 bases lining up with TRBD2. Trimming at V came to 4 bases and at J to 10 bases, leaving 6 bases not matched to a gene. The CDR3 loop spans 14 amino acids. From germline, CDR1 is LGHNT and CDR2 FRNRAP. The CDR3 bases are TGTGCTAGTGGTTCGTCCGGGACTAGCGGCGAGCAGTTCTTC. This sequence encodes CASGSSGTSGEQFF.

The chain joins TRBV10-3 to TRBJ1-2, with 9 bases identical to TRBD1. The V gene's germline CDR1 is ENHRY and CDR2 SYGVKD. Trimming cost V 2 bases and J 8 bases; bases outside gene matches: 12. The CDR3 runs 16 residues. The CDR3 region has the DNA TGTGCCATCAGTGAGATAGGGTCCCACAGGGGGCAAGGCTACACCTTC. It codes for CAISEIGSHRGQGYTF.

CDR3 coding DNA: TGCGCCAGCAGGGGTCTACAAGCGGACACCGGGGAGCTGTTTTTT. This translates into CASRGLQADTGELFF. This chain connects TRBV5-1 to TRBJ2-2; weak D call: TRBD2 (5 bases). The CDR3 runs to 15 residues. The germline V gene encodes CDR1 SGHRS and CDR2 YFSETQ. V shed 5 bases and J shed 3 bases, with 14 bases lying between them.

This chain connects TRBV20-1 to TRBJ2-1, with D unresolved. Germline CDR1 is DFQATT and CDR2 is SNEGSKA (reference sequence). V shed 0 bases and J shed 8 bases, with 14 bases lying between them. The CDR3 loop spans 14 amino acids. The CDR3 loop reads CSARDPLAVHEQFF. In DNA, the CDR3 is TGCAGTGCTAGAGACCCCCTGGCGGTCCATGAGCAGTTCTTC.

To note about this clone: An end of the junction does not agree with germline; a read error may underlie this. The rearrangement joins TRBV6-1 to TRBJ1-5; D gene uncertain. Germline values: CDR1 MNHNS, CDR2 SASEGT. This CDR3 has 14 amino acids. DNA for the CDR3: TGTACCAGCAGTCTCCGGGATGGATATCGGCCCCAGCATTTT. Protein: CTSSLRDGYRPQHF.

This clone appeared many times. The same CDR3 is also encoded by other DNA sequences in this sample. The DNA for the CDR3 is TGTGCCAGCTCACCAAAAGGGAACACTGAAGCTTTCTTT. It encodes CASSPKGNTEAFF. V gene TRBV18 combines with J gene TRBJ1-1; D call uncertain. V lost 2 bases and J 1 base, leaving 5 bases between the germline ends. From germline, CDR1 is KGHSH and CDR2 LQKENI. The CDR3 spans 13 residues.

J is TRBJ2-2 and V is TRBV27, with D tentatively TRBD1 or TRBD2 (5 bases each). The CDR3 has 15 amino acids. Trimming left V 0 bases short and J 3 bases short, with 8 bases between. Germline CDR1 MNHEY, CDR2 SMNVEV (reference sequence). The DNA for the CDR3 is TGTGCCAGCAGTTTATCGGGACGGGACACCGGGGAGCTGTTTTTT. Its protein product is CASSLSGRDTGELFF.

This clone has more than one count but fewer than ten. The chain combines TRBV7-3 with TRBJ1-2; D not certain. The ends were cut back, 5 bases at V and 0 bases at J, with 7 bases in the middle. This CDR3 has 13 amino acids. Germline CDR1 is SGHTA and CDR2 is FQGTGA. The DNA for the CDR3 is TGTGCCAGCAGCCTTGATCCTAACTATGGCTACACCTTC. This gives the protein CASSLDPNYGYTF.

This clone was seen at least ten times. This chain connects TRBV19 to TRBJ2-2; unclear D gene. Germline V gives CDR1 LNHDA, CDR2 SQIVND (reference sequence). The CDR3 sequence is 16 residues long. Trimming pared 7 bases from V and 6 bases from J, leaving 21 bases between. CDR3 loop: CASITSTVPVAGELFF. The DNA for the CDR3 is TGTGCCAGTATCACCTCGACGGTCCCGGTAGCCGGGGAGCTGTTTTTT.

There are a few counts of this clone. This sequence joins TRBV12-5 and TRBJ2-5, with 13 nucleotides matching TRBD2. The CDR3 is 20 amino acids. V dropped 4 bases and J dropped 1; count of bases not matched to a gene: 15. CDR1 and CDR2 from the germline V gene are LGHNT and FRNRAP. The CDR3 spells CASGSHWTSGSRVPQETQYF. CDR3 sequence (DNA): TGTGCTAGTGGTTCCCATTGGACTAGCGGGAGCCGGGTGCCCCAAGAGACCCAGTACTTC.

Turning to this clone: The CDR3 ends on some other residue instead of the conserved phenylalanine or tryptophan, so this is likely a read error. This sequence joins TRBV11-2 and TRBJ1-2, with D tentatively TRBD1 (5 bases). The CDR3 sequence is 16 residues long. CDR1 SGHAT and CDR2 FQNNGV come from the germline V gene. V dropped 0 bases and J dropped 4 bases, with 15 bases sitting between them. This chain's CDR3 is CASSLETASQLYGYTS. In DNA form, the CDR3 reads TGTGCCAGCAGCTTAGAGACAGCCTCCCAACTCTATGGCTACACCTCC.

Ten or more counts support this clone. The chain is built from TRBV2 and TRBJ1-4; TRBD1 might be the D (6 bases). V was trimmed by 8 bases and J by 7 bases, leaving 20 bases between them. The germline V gene encodes CDR1 SNHLY and CDR2 FYNNEI. The CDR3 extends over 15 amino acids. CDR3 amino acids: CASGGGGDVSEKLFF. CDR3 DNA sequence: TGTGCCAGCGGGGGAGGGGGAGACGTCTCTGAAAAACTGTTTTTT.

This clone was observed many times. This chain links TRBV11-2 with TRBJ1-4; no definite D call. V was cut by 2 bases and J by 4 bases, with 8 bases left in between. The germline V gene encodes CDR1 SGHAT and CDR2 FQNNGV. The CDR3 has 14 amino acids. DNA of the CDR3: TGTGCCAGCAGCTTAAGGGCAGATAATGAAAAACTGTTTTTT. Translating it yields CASSLRADNEKLFF. Complete variable domain (other parts from reference TRBV11-2 and TRBJ1-4): EAGVAQSPRYKIIEKRQSVAFWCNPISGHATLYWYQQILGQGPKLLIQFQNNGVVDDSQLPKDRFSAERLKGVDSTLKIQPAKLEDSAVYLCASSLRADNEKLFFGSGTQLSVL.

CDR3 nucleotide sequence: TGCAGTGCTAGGCGGGGGGCCAGCTCCTACGAGCAGTACTTC. Translated: CSARRGASSYEQYF. The V call is TRBV20-1, the J call TRBJ2-7; 8 positions match TRBD2. This CDR3 is 14 amino acids long. The V segment lost 3 bases and the J segment 0 bases; nucleotides outside the gene matches: 4. Germline assignment: CDR1 DFQATT and CDR2 SNEGSKA (reference sequence).

In this sample, this clone turned up a few times. V and J are TRBV11-2 and TRBJ2-1; 8 positions agree with TRBD2. The CDR3 has 16 residues. The V gene end was trimmed by 5 bases and the J gene end by 5 bases; junction bases not matched to a gene: 11. Germline loops: CDR1 SGHAT, CDR2 FQNNGV. This CDR3 is CASSVRQIAGNNEQFF. In DNA form, the CDR3 reads TGTGCCAGCAGCGTGAGACAGATAGCGGGGAACAATGAGCAGTTCTTC.

This clone was counted only a few times. The chain employs TRBV10-3 and TRBJ2-1, with TRBD1 as a possible D gene (6 bases). Germline CDR1 reads ENHRY; CDR2 reads SYGVKD. This CDR3 comprises 15 residues. The V gene lost 0 bases and the J gene lost 7 bases, with 13 bases spanning the gap. The CDR3 sequence: CAISESSGDVNEQFF. The CDR3 DNA follows: TGTGCCATCAGTGAGTCATCAGGGGACGTTAATGAGCAGTTCTTC.

V usage is TRBV27 and J usage is TRBJ1-2; the D is unclear. Germline CDR1 and CDR2: MNHEY and SMNVEV (reference sequence). This CDR3 comprises 16 residues. With 1 base removed from V and 1 base from J, the gap between germline ends came to 13 bases. The CDR3 protein is CASSLYWSGGNYGYTF. Here the CDR3 DNA reads TGTGCCAGCAGTTTATACTGGTCGGGCGGTAACTATGGCTACACCTTC.

This clone was seen repeatedly, ten times or more. Just one base apart from a much larger clone, this may be a read error. The sample carries other DNA sequences with the same CDR3. The V call is TRBV7-9, the J call TRBJ2-2; tentative D call: TRBD1 (6 bases). This CDR3 has 14 residues. Germline CDR1 and CDR2: SEHNR and FQNEAQ (reference sequence). CDR3 residues: CASSSDRNTGELFF. CDR3 coding DNA: TGCGCCAGCAGCTCGGACAGAAACACCGGGGAGCTGTTTTTT.

A word on this clone: The same CDR3 arises from other DNA sequences in this sample as well. V and J are TRBV12-3 or TRBV12-4 and TRBJ2-1; 7 nucleotides align to TRBD2. Trimming took 6 bases from V and 3 from J; bases not matched to a gene: 8. The length of the CDR3 is 15 residues. The CDR3 DNA is TGTGCCAGCAGGAAGGCGGCGGGAGTCTACAATGAGCAGTTCTTC. Translated: CASRKAAGVYNEQFF.

This clone was counted many times. The chain joins TRBV20-1 to TRBJ2-3; no clear D. The CDR3 spans 16 residues. V was clipped by 3 bases and J by 3 bases, with 19 bases between them. Looked up from germline, CDR1 is DFQATT and CDR2 is SNEGSKA (reference sequence). The CDR3 loop reads CSARYGGPTPTDTQYF. The CDR3 DNA reads as TGCAGTGCTAGGTACGGTGGGCCGACCCCGACAGATACGCAGTATTTT.

This clone appeared a few times. This chain uses TRBV12-5 with TRBJ2-2, with a tentative D call TRBD1 (6 bases). Trimming took off 4 bases at V and 6 bases at J, with 18 bases between the two ends. Germline V gives CDR1 LGHNT, CDR2 FRNRAP. The CDR3 runs 16 residues. CDR3 nucleotide sequence: TGTGCTAGTGGTTGGGCACCCACAGGGTTTCCCGGGGAGCTGTTTTTT. Translated, it gives CASGWAPTGFPGELFF.

The J gene is TRBJ1-4, the V gene TRBV9; D is perhaps TRBD1 (5 bases). Germline assignment: CDR1 SGDLS and CDR2 YYNGEE. CDR3 size: 16 residues. Trimming pared 3 bases from V and 5 bases from J, leaving 17 bases between. CDR3 DNA sequence: TGTGCCAGCAGCGCCGACGGGGCAGGGTTAAATGAAAAACTGTTTTTT. Its translation is CASSADGAGLNEKLFF.

At least ten counts were recorded for this clone. V gene TRBV18 combines with J gene TRBJ2-3; 7 bases align to TRBD1. The CDR3 spans 14 residues. From germline, CDR1 is KGHSH and CDR2 LQKENI. V shed 3 bases, J shed 2 bases, and the junction held 2 bases outside the gene matches. CDR3 sequence reads: CASSPGQYTDTQYF. The CDR3 bases are TGTGCCAGCTCACCGGGACAGTACACAGATACGCAGTATTTT. The complete variable domain, with remaining parts taken from reference TRBV18 and TRBJ2-3, reads NAGVMQNPRHLVRRRGQEARLRCSPMKGHSHVYWYRQLPEEGLKFMVYLQKENIIDESGMPKERFSAEFPKEGPSILRIQQVVRGDSAAYFCASSPGQYTDTQYFGPGTRLTVL.

In its sample, this clone was seen a few times. The V and J genes are TRBV6-1 and TRBJ2-2, with TRBD2 identical over 9 bases. V lost 7 bases, J lost 7 bases, and 7 bases stayed unmatched. Germline CDR1 and CDR2: MNHNS and SASEGT. The CDR3 covers 14 residues. The CDR3 bases are TGTGCCAGCAAGGTAGCGGGGGAAGTCGGGGAGCTGTTTTTT. Translation gives CASKVAGEVGELFF.

The V and J genes are TRBV24-1 and TRBJ2-1; a weak D match, TRBD2 (5 bases). The V end lost 2 bases, the J end lost 5 bases, and 12 bases lay between the germline ends. Germline CDR1 reads KGHDR; CDR2 reads SFDVKD. This CDR3 has 15 residues. CDR3 DNA: TGTGCCACCAGTGATTCCAGGCGGAGGAACAATGAGCAGTTCTTC. Translating gives CATSDSRRRNNEQFF.

V gene TRBV12-3 or TRBV12-4 combines with J gene TRBJ2-3, with 7 positions matching TRBD1. V shed 5 bases and J 15 bases; nucleotides not matched to a gene: 17. This CDR3 region has 14 residues. The CDR3, as DNA: TGTGCCAGCAGTCCCCCCACCGACAGGGCACCCCTTTATTTT. It specifies CASSPPTDRAPLYF.

This chain connects TRBV12-3 or TRBV12-4 to TRBJ1-1, with a possible D match to TRBD1 (6 bases). The CDR3 extends over 15 amino acids. The V and J ends lost 6 bases and 1 base respectively, with 15 bases between them. CDR3 bases: TGTGCCAGCAGCCCTCCCGGGACATGGAACACTGAAGCTTTCTTT. Encoded protein: CASSPPGTWNTEAFF.

At least ten counts were recorded for this clone. V gene TRBV7-3 combines with J gene TRBJ2-3; TRBD1 agrees at 12 bases. CDR1 and CDR2 from the germline V gene are SGHTA and FQGTGA. Trimming took 3 bases from V and 6 from J; bases not matched to a gene: 4. The CDR3 has 15 residues. CDR3 loop: CASSLGQGAVDTQYF. The DNA for the CDR3 is TGTGCCAGCAGCTTGGGACAGGGGGCGGTGGATACGCAGTATTTT.

A word on this clone: An end of the junction differs from the germline gene, which may be a read error. This sequence joins TRBV4-2 and TRBJ1-3, with D possibly matching TRBD1 (6 bases). The CDR3 is made up of 16 amino acids. The germline gives CDR1 LGHNA, CDR2 YNFKEQ. CDR3: CASSPLQGGDGYTIYF. CDR3 nucleotides: TGTGCCAGCAGCCCGTTACAGGGAGGGGATGGATACACCATATATTTT.